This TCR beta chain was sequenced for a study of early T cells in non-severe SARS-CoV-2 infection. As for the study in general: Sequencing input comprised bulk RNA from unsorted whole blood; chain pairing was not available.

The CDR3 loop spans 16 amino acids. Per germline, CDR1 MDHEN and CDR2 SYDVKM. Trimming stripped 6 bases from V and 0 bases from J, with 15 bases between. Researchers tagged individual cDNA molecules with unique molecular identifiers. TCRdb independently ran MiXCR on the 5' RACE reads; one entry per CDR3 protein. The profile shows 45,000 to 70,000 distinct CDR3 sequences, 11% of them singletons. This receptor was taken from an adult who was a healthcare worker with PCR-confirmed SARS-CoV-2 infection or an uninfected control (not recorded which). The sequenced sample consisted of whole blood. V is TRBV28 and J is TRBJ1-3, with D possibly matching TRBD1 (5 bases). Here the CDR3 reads CASSPGQLTSGNTIYF. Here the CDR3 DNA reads TGTGCCAGCAGCCCGGGGCAGCTGACCTCTGGAAACACCATATATTTT.